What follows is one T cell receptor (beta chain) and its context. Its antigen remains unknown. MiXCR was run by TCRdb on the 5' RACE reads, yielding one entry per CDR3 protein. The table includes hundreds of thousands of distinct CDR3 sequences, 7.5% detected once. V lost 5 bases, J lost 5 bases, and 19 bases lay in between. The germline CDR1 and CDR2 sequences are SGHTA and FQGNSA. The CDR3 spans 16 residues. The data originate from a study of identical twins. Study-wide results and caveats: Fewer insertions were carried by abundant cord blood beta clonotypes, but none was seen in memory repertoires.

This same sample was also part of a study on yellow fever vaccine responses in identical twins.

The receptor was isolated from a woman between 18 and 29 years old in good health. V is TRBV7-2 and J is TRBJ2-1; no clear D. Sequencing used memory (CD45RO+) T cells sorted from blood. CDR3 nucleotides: TGTGCCAGCAGCCTCTATATCACCGGAGTGCACAATGAGCAGTTCTTC. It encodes CASSLYITGVHNEQFF.